This TCR beta chain derives from a study of prognosis after radiotherapy for stage I lung cancer (dated by TCRdb to the early 2020s). Background on the whole study: Between early 2018 and early 2019, some 18 patients with stage I NSCLC were enrolled in Nanjing, China. The study sequenced around 38 blood samples from roughly 19 patients, one before and one after SBRT per patient. Peripheral blood TCR beta repertoires were profiled in stage I NSCLC patients before and after stereotactic body radiotherapy, and the repertoires were related to distant failure. Every patient was regarded as medically inoperable, because of comorbidities in over 10 cases and refusal of surgery in 6 or 7 cases. About 20% of the 19 patients developed distant metastases after SBRT, at a median of around seven months; the other 15 showed no significant progression. Ages in the cohort of approximately 13 men and a handful of women ranged from roughly 50 to 95 years, with a median of 74. Among the enrolled patients, 12 to 15 had newly diagnosed primary stage I lung tumors, while five had oligometastatic NSCLC following surgical resection of the primary tumor. SBRT was delivered in 3 to 5 fractions with a biologically effective dose of at least 100 Gy, and image-guided IMRT or VMAT was used for delivery. No patient received concurrent therapy alongside SBRT. Tumor histology was squamous cell carcinoma in more than 5 patients and adenocarcinoma in roughly 13. Findings and caveats that apply to the study as a whole: TRBV and TRBJ usage frequencies reportedly varied with metastasis status, involving two V genes at baseline and several V and two J genes after SBRT. Unique TCR clone counts fell after SBRT (median about 9,800 before versus 6,000 to 8,000 after; Wilcoxon paired P=0.011). Limitations of the study included a small cohort and short follow-up, and the study findings need independent validation. Post-SBRT Shannon entropy and its change from baseline were lower in patients who developed distant metastases; baseline Shannon entropy was not associated with metastases. No adjustment for multiple comparisons was applied to any of the reported P values. No determination of tumor specificity was made for expanded TCR clones.

Two rounds of multiplex PCR were used to amplify the TCR beta CDR3 region from genomic DNA. In the first round of PCR, primers specific to each TRBV and TRBJ gene were used, and the primer sequences are filed in Chinese patent CN105087789A. Universal primers were used in the second PCR round. The Roche High Pure PCR Template Preparation Kit was used to extract genomic DNA from frozen PBMCs. Paired-end sequencing with 151 bp reads was performed on the libraries using an Illumina HiSeq 3000. In the original analysis: CutAdapt was used to remove raw reads lacking the multiplex PCR primer sequences. Using PEAR, the high-quality paired reads were merged into contigs. MiXCR assigned TRB V, D and J gene segments to each contig by aligning to reference sequences. To remove sequencing errors, CDR3 sequences were clustered according to base quality and sequence similarity. Shannon entropy normalized by the natural log of productive TCR sequence number was used as the measure of diversity. Clonality was defined as one minus Shannon entropy divided by the natural log of the number of unique clonotypes. Using the Youden index from ROC curves, the researchers picked the repertoire-metric cut-offs for progression-free survival, and all analyses were carried out in R 3.5.3. TCRdb redid the processing of the public reads, applying fastp at Q25 and MiXCR, and retained in-frame beta chains. Each CDR3 protein gets just one entry, which takes the most common genes and DNA from the rows behind it. The V and J calls and clone size come from TCRdb's table, not from the authors' own analysis. For this sample there are about 51,000 distinct CDR3 sequences; over 30% appear just once. The ten biggest clones cover roughly 9.4% of the sample.

All patients had node-negative disease on CT and PET/CT, and none had a history of other malignancies or had previously received chemotherapy or radiotherapy. At each of two time points, approximately 6.6 milliliters of peripheral venous blood were collected in EDTA tubes. Ficoll-Paque Plus density-gradient centrifugation was used to isolate PBMCs. Immediately after collection, samples were stored at -80 degrees C until analysis. There are many counts of this clonotype. What antigen it recognizes has not been identified. No base-level quality is on record; no much larger clone is a single base apart. This clonotype was obtained from a donor aged 50 or older with non-small cell lung cancer. Sequences were derived from PBMCs, sampled before or after stereotactic body radiation therapy (not recorded which).

The DNA is as follows: TGTGCCAGTAATGGGGGGCGAAGCACTGAAGCTTTCTTT. It specifies CASNGGRSTEAFF. The rearranged chain carries TRBV19 and TRBJ1-1; 6 matching bases give a weak D call of TRBD1. The germline V gene (reference sequence) provides CDR1 LNHDA and CDR2 SQIVND. Relative to germline, V is 7 bases shorter and J is 4 bases shorter, with 13 bases between their ends. From cysteine to phenylalanine, the CDR3 is 13 amino acids long. Only CDR3 DNA is held: 39 bases, read in frame from base 1.